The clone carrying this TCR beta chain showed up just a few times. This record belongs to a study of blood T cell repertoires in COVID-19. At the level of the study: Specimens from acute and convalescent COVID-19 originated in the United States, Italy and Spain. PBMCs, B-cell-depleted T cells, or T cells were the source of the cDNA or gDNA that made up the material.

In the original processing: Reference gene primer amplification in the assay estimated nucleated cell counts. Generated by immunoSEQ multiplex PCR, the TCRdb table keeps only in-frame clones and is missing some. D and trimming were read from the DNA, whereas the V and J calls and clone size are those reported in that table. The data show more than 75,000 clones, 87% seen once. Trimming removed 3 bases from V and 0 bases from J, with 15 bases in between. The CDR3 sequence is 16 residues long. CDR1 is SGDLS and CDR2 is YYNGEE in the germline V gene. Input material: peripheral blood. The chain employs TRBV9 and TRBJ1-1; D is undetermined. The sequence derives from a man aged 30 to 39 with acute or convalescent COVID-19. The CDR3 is CASSASISDVNTEAFF. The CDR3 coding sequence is TGTGCCAGCAGCGCCAGTATTTCCGATGTGAACACTGAAGCTTTCTTT.